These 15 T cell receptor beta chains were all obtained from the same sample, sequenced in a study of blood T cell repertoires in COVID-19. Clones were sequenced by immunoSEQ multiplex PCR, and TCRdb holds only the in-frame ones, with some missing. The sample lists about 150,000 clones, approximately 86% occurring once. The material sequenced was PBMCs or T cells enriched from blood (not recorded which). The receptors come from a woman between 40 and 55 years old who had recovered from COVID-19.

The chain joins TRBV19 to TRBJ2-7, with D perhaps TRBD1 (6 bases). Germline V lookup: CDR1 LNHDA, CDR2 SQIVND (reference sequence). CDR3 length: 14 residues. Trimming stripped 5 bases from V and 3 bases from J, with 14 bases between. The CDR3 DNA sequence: TGTGCCAGTAGTCCGCTAACAGGGAACTACGAGCAGTACTTC. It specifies CASSPLTGNYEQYF.

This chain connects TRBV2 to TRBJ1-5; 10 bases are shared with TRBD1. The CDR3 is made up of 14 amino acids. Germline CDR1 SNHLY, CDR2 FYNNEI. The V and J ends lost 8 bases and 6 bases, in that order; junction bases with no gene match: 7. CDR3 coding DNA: TGTGCCAGCCACAATGGACAGGGGGGTCAGCCCCAGCATTTT. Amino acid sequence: CASHNGQGGQPQHF.

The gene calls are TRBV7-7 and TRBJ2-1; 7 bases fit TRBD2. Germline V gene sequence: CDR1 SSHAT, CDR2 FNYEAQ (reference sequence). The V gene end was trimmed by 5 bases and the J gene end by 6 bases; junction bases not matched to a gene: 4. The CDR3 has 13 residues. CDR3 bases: TGTGCCAGCAGCCTTTGGGAGGGCAATGAGCAGTTCTTC. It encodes CASSLWEGNEQFF. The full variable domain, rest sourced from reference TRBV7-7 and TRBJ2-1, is GAGVSQSPRYKVTKRGQDVTLRCDPISSHATLYWYQQALGQGPEFLTYFNYEAQPDKSGLPSDRFSAERPEGSISTLTIQRTEQRDSAMYRCASSLWEGNEQFFGPGTRLTVL.

This chain's CDR3 is CASSIRKGDNSPLHF. The CDR3 DNA sequence: TGTGCCAGTAGTATTCGGAAGGGAGACAATTCACCCCTCCACTTT. The chain carries TRBV19 and TRBJ1-6; D ambiguous. Trimming removed 3 bases at V and 7 bases at J, with 13 bases between. Germline V gene data show CDR1 as LNHDA and CDR2 as SQIVND (reference sequence). The CDR3 length is 15 residues.

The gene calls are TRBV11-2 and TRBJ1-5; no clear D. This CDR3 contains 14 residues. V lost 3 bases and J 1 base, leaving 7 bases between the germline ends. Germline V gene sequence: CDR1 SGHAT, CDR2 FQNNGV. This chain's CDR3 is CASSFGGSNQPQHF. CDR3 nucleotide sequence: TGTGCCAGCAGCTTCGGAGGGAGCAATCAGCCCCAGCATTTT.

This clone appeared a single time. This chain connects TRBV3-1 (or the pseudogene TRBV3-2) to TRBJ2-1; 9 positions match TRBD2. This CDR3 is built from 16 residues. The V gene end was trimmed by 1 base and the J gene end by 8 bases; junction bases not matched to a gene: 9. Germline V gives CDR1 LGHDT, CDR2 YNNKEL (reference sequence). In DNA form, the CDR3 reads TGTGCCAGCAGCCAAGGGGGCGGGAGGGATCGCCATGAGCAGTTCTTC. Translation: CASSQGGGRDRHEQFF.

The CDR3 nucleotides read TGTGCCAGCAGCTACTCGGGGAATTCACCCCTCCACTTT. It encodes CASSYSGNSPLHF. The chain couples TRBV12-3 or TRBV12-4 to TRBJ1-6; D ambiguous. The CDR3 length is 13 residues. Between the trimmed V and J ends, which lost 6 bases and 7 bases, there was a span of 10 bases.

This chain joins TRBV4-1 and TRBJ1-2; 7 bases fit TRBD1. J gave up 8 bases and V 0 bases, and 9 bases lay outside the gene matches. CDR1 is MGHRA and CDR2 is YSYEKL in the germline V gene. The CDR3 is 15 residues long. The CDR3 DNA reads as TGCGCCAGCAGCCAAGAGGGGGACAGATCGAACGGCTACACCTTC. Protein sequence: CASSQEGDRSNGYTF.

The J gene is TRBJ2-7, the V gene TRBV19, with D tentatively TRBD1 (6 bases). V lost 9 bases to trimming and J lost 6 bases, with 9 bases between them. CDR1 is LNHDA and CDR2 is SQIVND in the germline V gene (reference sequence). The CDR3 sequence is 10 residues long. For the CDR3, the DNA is TGTGCCAGCCAGGGGTCCGAGCAGTACTTC. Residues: CASQGSEQYF.

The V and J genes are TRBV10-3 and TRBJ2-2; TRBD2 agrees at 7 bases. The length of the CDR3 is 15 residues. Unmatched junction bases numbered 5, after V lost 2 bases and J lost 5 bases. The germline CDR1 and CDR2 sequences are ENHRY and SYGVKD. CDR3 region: CAISEIREGTGELFF. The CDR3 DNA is TGTGCCATCAGTGAGATCAGGGAGGGTACCGGGGAGCTGTTTTTT.

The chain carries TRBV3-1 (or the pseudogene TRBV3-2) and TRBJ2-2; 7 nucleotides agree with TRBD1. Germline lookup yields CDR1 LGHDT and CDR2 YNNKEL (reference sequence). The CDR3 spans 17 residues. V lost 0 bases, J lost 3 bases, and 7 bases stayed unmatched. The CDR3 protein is CASSQEIGTVYTGELFF. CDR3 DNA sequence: TGTGCCAGCAGCCAAGAAATCGGGACAGTATACACCGGGGAGCTGTTTTTT.

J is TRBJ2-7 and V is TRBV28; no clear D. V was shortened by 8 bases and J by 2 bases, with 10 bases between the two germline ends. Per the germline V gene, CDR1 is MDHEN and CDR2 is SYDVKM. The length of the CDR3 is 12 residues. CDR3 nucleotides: TGTGCCAGCCTCGAGAAACCCTACGAGCAGTACTTC. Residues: CASLEKPYEQYF.

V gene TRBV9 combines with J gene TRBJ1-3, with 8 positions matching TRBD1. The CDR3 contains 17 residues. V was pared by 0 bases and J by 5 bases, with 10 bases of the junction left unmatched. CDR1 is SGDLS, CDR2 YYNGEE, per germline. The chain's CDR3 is CASSVGFNDRGRNTIYF. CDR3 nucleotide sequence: TGTGCCAGCAGCGTAGGATTCAACGACAGGGGTAGAAACACCATATATTTT.

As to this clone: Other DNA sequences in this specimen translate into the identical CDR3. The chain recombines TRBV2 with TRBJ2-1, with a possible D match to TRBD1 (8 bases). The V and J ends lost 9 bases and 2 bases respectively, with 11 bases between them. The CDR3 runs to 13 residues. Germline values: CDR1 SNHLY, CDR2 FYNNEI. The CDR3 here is CASTGGAYNEQFF. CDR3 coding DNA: TGTGCCAGTACAGGGGGGGCCTACAATGAGCAGTTCTTC.

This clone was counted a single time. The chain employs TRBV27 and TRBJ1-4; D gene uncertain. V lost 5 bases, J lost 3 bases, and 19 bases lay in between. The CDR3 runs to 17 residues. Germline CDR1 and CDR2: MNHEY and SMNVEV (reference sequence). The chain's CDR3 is CASSGLGRSIANEKLFF. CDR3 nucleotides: TGTGCCAGCAGTGGACTGGGCAGGAGTATTGCTAATGAAAAACTGTTTTTT.